The T cell receptor beta chain described here comes from a study of CD8 T cells in ankylosing spondylitis (dated by TCRdb to the late 2010s). About the investigation overall: To find TCR variants linked to disease, the study profiled T cell receptor beta repertoires in ankylosing spondylitis patients and healthy donors. The full study cohort was made up of 20 to 25 ankylosing spondylitis patients and 108 healthy donors. Samples of peripheral blood were taken, and for ankylosing spondylitis patients, synovial fluid was collected as well.

Findings and caveats that apply to the study as a whole: Some motif variants were previously reported in synovial fluid and blood of reactive arthritis patients, suggesting common disease-initiation mechanisms. A TCR beta motif made up of several highly homologous amino acid variants appeared to be characteristic of blood from ankylosing spondylitis patients. A CD8+ phenotype was shown by the disease-linked clones, which were found at relatively low frequencies in peripheral blood. The disease-linked clones were reported to be significantly enriched in matched synovial fluid samples from ankylosing spondylitis patients.

This clonotype turned up a few times. It has no known antigen specificity. Within one base of it there is no much larger clone, and no base qualities were kept. V drops 3 bases and J drops 0 bases, leaving 12 bases in between. Via the germline V gene, CDR1 is SQVTM and CDR2 ANQGSEA. The CDR3 holds 14 amino acids from the cysteine to the phenylalanine. The kept DNA is CDR3 alone, 42 bases in frame from the first base. Reads for this sample came from an Illumina HiSeq 2500. Quantitative 5'-RACE with molecular barcodes was used to prepare TCR beta libraries. The authors' pipeline ran thus. To identify disease-linked TCR variants, a new computational method was used, one built on a probabilistic model of VDJ rearrangement. In-frame beta chains were kept once TCRdb had trimmed the public reads at Q25 with fastp and called clones with MiXCR. Every distinct CDR3 protein forms one entry, paired with its most common genes and DNA. None of the V and J calls come from the authors' own analysis; TCRdb made them. This sample has 700,000 to 850,000 distinct CDR3 sequences in its table, and 12% of those were observed once. Around 0.51% of the sample is taken by the ten largest.

The specimen was blood, either unsorted or a sorted T cell fraction (not recorded which). The sequence joins TRBV29-1 to TRBJ2-7; the D gene is perhaps TRBD2, from 5 matching bases. The clonotype comes from a male donor with ankylosing spondylitis. The DNA reads as follows: TGCAGCGTTGAGATCGGGATCCACTCCTACGAGCAGTACTTC. Its product reads: CSVEIGIHSYEQYF.